This T cell receptor beta chain was found in a study of regulatory T cells in long-lasting Graves disease. According to the study, TCR beta libraries were built with iRepertoire HTBI primers and CDR3-region Arm-PCR. From the multiplex PCR reads, TCRdb called clonotypes with MiXCR, one entry per CDR3 protein. The sample includes some 370,000 distinct CDR3 sequences, around 23% of them seen just once. A remark on this clonotype: The antigen remains unidentified.

Time point here: persistent/refractory GD, antithyroid drugs over 5 years with positive TRAb. Extracted PBMC RNA gave rise to the TCR library. EDTA tubes received 7.5 to 9 milliliters of collected peripheral blood. Unmatched junction bases numbered 2, after V lost 1 base and J lost 0 bases. CDR1 is MGHRA, CDR2 YSYEKL, per germline. The CDR3 spans 16 residues. Study findings and constraints: Preferential use of TRBV28, TRBJ1-2 and TRBJ2-5 was seen in persistent disease. The TCR repertoire of persistent Graves' patients was less diverse than that of newly diagnosed ones.

The sample was peripheral blood mononuclear cells (PBMCs), taken when the disease was refractory, from a patient treated with antithyroid drugs. The source is a woman aged 40 to 50 with Graves disease. The chain employs TRBV4-1 and TRBJ2-2, with 7 bases matching TRBD1. The CDR3 is CASSQAQGTNTGELFF. The CDR3 nucleotides are TGCGCCAGCAGCCAAGCACAGGGGACGAACACCGGGGAGCTGTTTTTT.